These T cell receptor beta chains were read from a single sample in a study of blood T cell repertoires in COVID-19. TCRdb's copy holds only in-frame clones and misses some; the assay was immunoSEQ multiplex PCR. The repertoire holds approximately 200,000 clones, 70% to 85% seen once, with around 12% in the top ten. Material for sequencing was peripheral blood. Receptor source: a woman in her 50s with acute or convalescent COVID-19. Both conserved end residues are part of each CDR3. Each record gives: D gene, V gene, CDR3 protein. The D gene is left open where the match is weak.

NA | TRBV19 | CASSISGRQVGYGYTF
TRBD1 | TRBV5-1 | CASSLAGQGTDTQYF
TRBD2 | TRBV5-4 | CASSPGLAGSNEQFF
NA | TRBV5-5 | CASSLEGAGVSGNTIYF
TRBD1 | TRBV27 | CASSSLRTGPPKDGYTF
NA | TRBV30 | CAWSQGFQETQYF
TRBD2 | TRBV9 | CASSLEGTSGLDEQYF
TRBD2 | TRBV30 | CAWSTGLAGVNEQFF
NA | TRBV5-1 | CASSLQGQGYEQYF
NA | TRBV14 | CASSQGTGMGLETQYF
NA | TRBV7-2 | CASSASQGSTGELFF
NA | TRBV5-1 | CASSSGQHSGGYTF
TRBD2 | TRBV5-1 | CASSFTSGGAYEQYF
TRBD1 | TRBV18 | CASSLDRGPKMNTEAFF
TRBD1 | TRBV9 | CASSPTRGSNSPLHF
TRBD1 | TRBV5-5 | CASSLDRGIADTQYF
NA | TRBV28 | CASSDNPSYEQYF
TRBD1 | TRBV18 | CASSPQINNPGQGRRTGELFF
TRBD1 | TRBV7-2 | CASSRQGSEAFF
TRBD2 | TRBV24-1 | CATSDPGTSHEQFF
NA | TRBV3-1/TRBV3-2 | CASSPSRGETQYF
TRBD2 | TRBV28 | CASSLLAGVYEQFF
TRBD2 | TRBV30 | CAWNSGTYEQYF
NA | TRBV9 | CASSATGPRNSPLHF
TRBD2 | TRBV7-2 | CASVSAGGPYEQYF
TRBD2 | TRBV11-2 | CASSLDRPLAGVSSYNEQFF
TRBD1 | TRBV5-1 | CASSIGQGGPYEQYF